Given below is one T cell receptor beta chain in context. Its antigen is not yet known. Base qualities are not provided; no much larger clone lies one nucleotide away. This entry is derived from a study of blood T cell repertoires in COVID-19 (TCRdb year 2020). Background for the entire study: Collaborator samples came from the United States, Italy and Spain and covered acute and convalescent phases of COVID-19. Sample metadata almost always included a de-identified subject ID, COVID-19 status, age in years and sex. Where available, HLA class I and class II types were obtained from metadata supplied by the sample provider rather than from assay-based typing. The material from the prospective study consisted of cDNA or gDNA derived from T cells, B-cell-depleted T cells, or PBMCs. A freely available public database, intended as a resource for researchers studying the immune response to SARS-CoV-2, is where the repertoires were released. The dataset comprised deeply sampled blood TCRbeta repertoires from subjects exposed to, actively infected with, or recovered from COVID-19. Samples were obtained from the ongoing ImmuneRACE study (first 160 participants) and from roughly 1,300 subjects provided by 6 global collaborators.

The collaborating institutions used their own protocols to collect whole blood in K2EDTA tubes. For TCRbeta analysis, collaborators shipped samples as frozen whole blood, isolated PBMCs, or DNA extracted from either of those sample types. Its CDR3 holds 13 amino acids, cysteine through phenylalanine. Of the read, only the CDR3 DNA is kept; its 39 bases are in frame from base 1. The germline V gene provides CDR1 LGHNT and CDR2 FRNRAP. A distance of 11 bases separates the germline ends of V and J, which lose 1 base and 8 bases respectively. TCRbeta CDR3 regions were amplified from genomic DNA using the immunoSEQ Assay, a bias-controlled multiplex PCR. On the authors' methods: The number of nucleated cells in each sample was estimated from the amplification of reference gene primers within the assay. To quantify the absolute abundance of each unique TCRbeta CDR3 rearrangement, sequence reads were collapsed and filtered. For each sample, productive Simpson clonality was calculated by taking the square root of Simpson's diversity index across productive rearrangements. TCRdb holds this immuneACCESS table with in-frame rearrangements only. Some clones are missing; in checked studies, unresolved V genes explain under half, and the rest has no known cause. V, J and clone size derive from that table, while D and trimming were established from the DNA sequence. The sample table contains about 120,000 clones; only one count was recorded for around four fifths of them. The top ten clones comprise 2% to 2.5% of the sample.

The paper's findings and limits, for the study overall: Clinical and demographic metadata were provided uncurated, with the amount varying by source and participant.

The specimen was peripheral blood. This TCR was recovered from a young man with acute or convalescent COVID-19. Rearrangement joined TRBV12-5 to TRBJ1-2; the best D guess is TRBD1, with 5 bases matching. For the CDR3, the sequence is CASGLGGLRGYTF. The nucleotides read TGTGCTAGTGGTTTGGGGGGCCTACGCGGCTACACCTTC.